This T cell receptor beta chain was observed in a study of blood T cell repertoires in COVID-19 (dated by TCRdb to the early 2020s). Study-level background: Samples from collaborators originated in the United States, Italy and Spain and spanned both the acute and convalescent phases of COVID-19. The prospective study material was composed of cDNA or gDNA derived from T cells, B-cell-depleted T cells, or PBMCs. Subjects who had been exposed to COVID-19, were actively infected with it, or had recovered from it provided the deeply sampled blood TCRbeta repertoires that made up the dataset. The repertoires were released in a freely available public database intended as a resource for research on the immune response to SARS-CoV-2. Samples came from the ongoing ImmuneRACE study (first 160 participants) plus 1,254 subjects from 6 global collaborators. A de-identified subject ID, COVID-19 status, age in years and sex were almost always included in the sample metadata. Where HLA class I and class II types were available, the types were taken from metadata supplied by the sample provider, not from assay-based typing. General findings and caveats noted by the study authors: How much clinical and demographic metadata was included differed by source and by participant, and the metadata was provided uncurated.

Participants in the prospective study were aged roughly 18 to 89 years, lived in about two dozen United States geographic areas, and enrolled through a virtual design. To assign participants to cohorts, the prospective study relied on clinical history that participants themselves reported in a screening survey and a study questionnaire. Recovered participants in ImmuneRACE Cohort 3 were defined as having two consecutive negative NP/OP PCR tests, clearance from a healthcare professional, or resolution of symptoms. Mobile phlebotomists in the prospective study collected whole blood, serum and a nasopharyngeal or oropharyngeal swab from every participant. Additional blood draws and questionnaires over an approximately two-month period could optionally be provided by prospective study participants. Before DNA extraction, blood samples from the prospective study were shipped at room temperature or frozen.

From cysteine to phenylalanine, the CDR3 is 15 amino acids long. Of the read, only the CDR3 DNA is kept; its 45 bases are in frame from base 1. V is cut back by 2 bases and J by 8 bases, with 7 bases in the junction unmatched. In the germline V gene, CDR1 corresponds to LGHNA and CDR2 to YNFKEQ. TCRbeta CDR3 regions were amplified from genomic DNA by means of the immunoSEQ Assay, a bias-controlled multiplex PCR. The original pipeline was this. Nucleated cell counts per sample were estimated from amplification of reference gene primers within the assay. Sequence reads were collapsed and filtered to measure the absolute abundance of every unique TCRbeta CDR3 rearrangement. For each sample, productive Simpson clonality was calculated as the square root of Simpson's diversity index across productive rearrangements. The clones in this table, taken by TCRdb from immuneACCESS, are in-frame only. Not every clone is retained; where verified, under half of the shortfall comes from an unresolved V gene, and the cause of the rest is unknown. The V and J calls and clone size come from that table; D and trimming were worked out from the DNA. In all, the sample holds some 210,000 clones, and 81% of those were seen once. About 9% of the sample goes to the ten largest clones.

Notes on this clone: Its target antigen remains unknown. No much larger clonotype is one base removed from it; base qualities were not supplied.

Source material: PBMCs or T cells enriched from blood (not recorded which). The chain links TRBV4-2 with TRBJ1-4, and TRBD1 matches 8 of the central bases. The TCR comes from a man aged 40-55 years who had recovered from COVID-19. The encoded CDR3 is CASSQPGQVEEKLFF. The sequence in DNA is TGTGCCAGCAGCCAACCGGGACAGGTGGAGGAAAAACTGTTTTTT.